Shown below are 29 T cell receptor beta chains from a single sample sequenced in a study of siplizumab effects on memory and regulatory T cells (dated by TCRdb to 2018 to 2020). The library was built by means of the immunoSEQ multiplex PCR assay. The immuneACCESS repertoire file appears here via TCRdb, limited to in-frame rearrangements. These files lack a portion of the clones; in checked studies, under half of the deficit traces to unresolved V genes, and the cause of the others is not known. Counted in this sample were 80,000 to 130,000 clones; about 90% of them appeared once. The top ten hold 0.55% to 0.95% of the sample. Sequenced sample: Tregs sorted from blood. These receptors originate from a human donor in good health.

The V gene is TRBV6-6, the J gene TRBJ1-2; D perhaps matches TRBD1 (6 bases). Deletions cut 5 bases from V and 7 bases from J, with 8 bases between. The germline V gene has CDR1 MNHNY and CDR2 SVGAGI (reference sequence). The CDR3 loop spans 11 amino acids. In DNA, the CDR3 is TGTGCCAGCAGTGGAGGGGGTGGCTACACCTTC. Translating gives CASSGGGGYTF.

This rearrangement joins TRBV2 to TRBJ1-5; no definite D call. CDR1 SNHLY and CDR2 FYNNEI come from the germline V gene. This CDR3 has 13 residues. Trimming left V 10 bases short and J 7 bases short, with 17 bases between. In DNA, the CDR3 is TGTGCCACGCAAGACGCTTCGGGGCAGCCCCAGCATTTT. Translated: CATQDASGQPQHF.

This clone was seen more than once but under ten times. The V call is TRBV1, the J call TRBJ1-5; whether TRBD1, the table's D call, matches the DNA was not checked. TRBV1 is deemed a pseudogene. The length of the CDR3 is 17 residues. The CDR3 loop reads CTSSRIFRDRGNQPQHF. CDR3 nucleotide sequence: TGCACCAGCAGCCGAATATTCCGGGACAGGGGCAATCAGCCCCAGCATTTT.

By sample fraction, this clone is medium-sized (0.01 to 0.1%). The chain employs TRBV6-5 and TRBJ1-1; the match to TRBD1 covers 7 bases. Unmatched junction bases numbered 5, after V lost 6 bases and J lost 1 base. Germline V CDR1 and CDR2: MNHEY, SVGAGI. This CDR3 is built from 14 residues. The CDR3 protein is CASRRRQGNTEAFF. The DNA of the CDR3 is TGTGCCAGCAGGCGGCGACAGGGGAACACTGAAGCTTTCTTT.

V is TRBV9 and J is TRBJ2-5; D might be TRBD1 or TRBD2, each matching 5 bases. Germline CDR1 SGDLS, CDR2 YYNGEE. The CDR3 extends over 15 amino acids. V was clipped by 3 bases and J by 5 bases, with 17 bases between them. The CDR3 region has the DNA TGTGCCAGCAGCGCACTAACCGGGGCATTGGAGACCCAGTACTTC. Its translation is CASSALTGALETQYF.

The CDR3 sequence: CSVEGPDTQYF. The CDR3 DNA follows: TGCAGCGTTGAAGGCCCAGATACGCAGTATTTT. This chain uses TRBV29-1 with TRBJ2-3; D gene ambiguous. Germline V gives CDR1 SQVTM, CDR2 ANQGSEA. The CDR3 covers 11 residues. Trimming removed 1 base from V and 4 bases from J, with 3 bases in between.

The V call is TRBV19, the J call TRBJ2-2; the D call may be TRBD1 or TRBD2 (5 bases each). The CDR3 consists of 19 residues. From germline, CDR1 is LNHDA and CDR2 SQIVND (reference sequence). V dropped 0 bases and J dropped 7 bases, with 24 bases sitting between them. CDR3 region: CASSIELRDPRTAHGELFF. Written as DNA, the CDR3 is TGTGCCAGTAGTATAGAGCTCCGGGACCCCAGGACGGCGCACGGGGAGCTGTTTTTT.

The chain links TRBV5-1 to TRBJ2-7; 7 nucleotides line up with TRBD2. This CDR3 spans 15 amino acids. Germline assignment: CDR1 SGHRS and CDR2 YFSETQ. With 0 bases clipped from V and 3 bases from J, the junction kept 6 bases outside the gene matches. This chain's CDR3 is CASSLGLADFYEQYF. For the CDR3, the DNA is TGCGCCAGCAGCTTGGGGCTAGCGGACTTCTACGAGCAGTACTTC.

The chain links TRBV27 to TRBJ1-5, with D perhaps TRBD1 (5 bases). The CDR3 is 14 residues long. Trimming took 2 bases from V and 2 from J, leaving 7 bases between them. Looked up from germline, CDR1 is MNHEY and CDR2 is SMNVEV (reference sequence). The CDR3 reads CASSLTGGNQPQHF. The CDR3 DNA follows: TGTGCCAGCAGTTTAACAGGTGGCAATCAGCCCCAGCATTTT.

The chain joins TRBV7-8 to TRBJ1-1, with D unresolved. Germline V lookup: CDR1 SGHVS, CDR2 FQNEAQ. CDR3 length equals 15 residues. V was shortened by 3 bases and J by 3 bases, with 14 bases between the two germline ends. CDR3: CASSFIRGRDTEAFF. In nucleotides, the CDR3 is TGTGCCAGCAGCTTTATTCGCGGGCGGGACACTGAAGCTTTCTTT.

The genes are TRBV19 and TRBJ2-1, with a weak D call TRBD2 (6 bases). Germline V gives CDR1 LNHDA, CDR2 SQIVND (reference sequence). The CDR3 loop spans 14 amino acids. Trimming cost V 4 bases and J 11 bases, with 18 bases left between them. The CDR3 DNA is TGTGCCAGTAGTAATGGGCGGGAACTGGCGAAGCAGTTCTTC. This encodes CASSNGRELAKQFF. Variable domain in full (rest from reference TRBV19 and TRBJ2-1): DGGITQSPKYLFRKEGQNVTLSCEQNLNHDAMYWYRQDPGQGLRLIYYSQIVNDFQKGDIAEGYSVSREKKESFPLTVTSAQKNPTAFYLCASSNGRELAKQFFGPGTRLTVL.

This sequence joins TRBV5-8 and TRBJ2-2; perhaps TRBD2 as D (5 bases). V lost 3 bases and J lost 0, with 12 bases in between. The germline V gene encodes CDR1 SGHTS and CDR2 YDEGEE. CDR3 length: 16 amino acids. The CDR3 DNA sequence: TGTGCCAGCAGCTCGCGACTATCAACGAACACCGGGGAGCTGTTTTTT. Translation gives CASSSRLSTNTGELFF.

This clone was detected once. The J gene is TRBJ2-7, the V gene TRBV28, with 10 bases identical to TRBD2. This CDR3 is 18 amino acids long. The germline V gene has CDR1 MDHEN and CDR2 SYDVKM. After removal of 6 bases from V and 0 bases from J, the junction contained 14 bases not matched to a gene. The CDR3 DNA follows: TGTGCCAGCAGGGCGGGGCCGGGACTAGCGCCGTACTCCTACGAGCAGTACTTC. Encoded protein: CASRAGPGLAPYSYEQYF.

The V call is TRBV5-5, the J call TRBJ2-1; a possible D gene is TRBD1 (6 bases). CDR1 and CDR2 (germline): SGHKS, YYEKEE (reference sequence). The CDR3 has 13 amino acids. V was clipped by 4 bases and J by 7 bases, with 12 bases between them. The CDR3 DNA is TGTGCCAGCAGCGCAACAGGGTTTAATGAGCAGTTCTTC. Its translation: CASSATGFNEQFF. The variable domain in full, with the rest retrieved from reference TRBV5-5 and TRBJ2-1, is DAGVTQSPTHLIKTRGQQVTLRCSPISGHKSVSWYQQVLGQGPQFIFQYYEKEERGRGNFPDRFSARQFPNYSSELNVNALLLGDSALYLCASSATGFNEQFFGPGTRLTVL.

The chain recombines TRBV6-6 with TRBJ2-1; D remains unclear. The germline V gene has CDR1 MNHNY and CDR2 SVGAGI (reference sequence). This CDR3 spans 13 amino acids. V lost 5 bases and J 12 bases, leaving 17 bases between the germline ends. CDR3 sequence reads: CASSQPESPGQFF. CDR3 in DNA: TGTGCCAGCAGTCAACCAGAAAGCCCGGGGCAGTTCTTC.

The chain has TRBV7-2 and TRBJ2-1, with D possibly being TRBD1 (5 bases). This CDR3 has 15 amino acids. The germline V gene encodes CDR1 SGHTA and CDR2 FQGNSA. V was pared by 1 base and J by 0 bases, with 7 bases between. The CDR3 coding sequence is TGTGCCAGCAGCTTAGATGGGGCCTCCTACAATGAGCAGTTCTTC. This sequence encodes CASSLDGASYNEQFF.

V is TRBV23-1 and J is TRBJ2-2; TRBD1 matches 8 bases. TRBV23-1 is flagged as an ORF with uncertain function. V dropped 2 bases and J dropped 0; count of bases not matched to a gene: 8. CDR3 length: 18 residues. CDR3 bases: TGCGCCAGCAGTCAAACCCTAGACAGGGGCTCGAACACCGGGGAGCTGTTTTTT. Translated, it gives CASSQTLDRGSNTGELFF.

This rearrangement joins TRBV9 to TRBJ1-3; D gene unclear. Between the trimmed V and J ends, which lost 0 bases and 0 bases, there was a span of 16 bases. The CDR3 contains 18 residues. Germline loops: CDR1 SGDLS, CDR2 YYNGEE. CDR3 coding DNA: TGTGCCAGCAGCGTAGACTTACCTCGAAGCCTCTCTGGAAACACCATATATTTT. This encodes CASSVDLPRSLSGNTIYF.

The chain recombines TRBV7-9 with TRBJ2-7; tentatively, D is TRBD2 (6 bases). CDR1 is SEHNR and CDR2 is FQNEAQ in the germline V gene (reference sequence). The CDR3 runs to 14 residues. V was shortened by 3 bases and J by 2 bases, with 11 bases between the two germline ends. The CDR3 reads CASSFWGEAYEQYF. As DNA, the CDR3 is TGTGCCAGCAGCTTTTGGGGGGAAGCCTACGAGCAGTACTTC.

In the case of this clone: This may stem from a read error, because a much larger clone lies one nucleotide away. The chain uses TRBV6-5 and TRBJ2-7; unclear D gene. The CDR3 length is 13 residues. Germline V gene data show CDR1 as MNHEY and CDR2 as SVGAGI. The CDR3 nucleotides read TGTGCCAGCAGTTACTCGAAGGGATACGGGCAGTACTTC. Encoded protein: CASSYSKGYGQYF.

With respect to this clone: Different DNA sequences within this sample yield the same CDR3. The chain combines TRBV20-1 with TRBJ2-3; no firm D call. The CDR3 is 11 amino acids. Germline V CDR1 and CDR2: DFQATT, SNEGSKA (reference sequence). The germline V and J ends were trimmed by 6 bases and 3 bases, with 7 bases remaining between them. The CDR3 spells CSALLTDTQYF. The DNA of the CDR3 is TGCAGTGCCCTACTTACAGATACGCAGTATTTT.

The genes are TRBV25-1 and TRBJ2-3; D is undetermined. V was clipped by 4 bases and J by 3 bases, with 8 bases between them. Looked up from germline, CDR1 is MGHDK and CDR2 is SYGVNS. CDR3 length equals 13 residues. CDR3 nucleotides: TGTGCCAGCAGTGTTGTGAGTACAGATACGCAGTATTTT. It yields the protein CASSVVSTDTQYF.

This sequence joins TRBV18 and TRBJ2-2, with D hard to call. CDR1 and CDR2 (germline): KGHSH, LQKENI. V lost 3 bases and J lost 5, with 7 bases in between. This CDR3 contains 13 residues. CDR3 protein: CASSPTGTGELFF. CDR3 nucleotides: TGTGCCAGCTCACCCACCGGTACCGGGGAGCTGTTTTTT.

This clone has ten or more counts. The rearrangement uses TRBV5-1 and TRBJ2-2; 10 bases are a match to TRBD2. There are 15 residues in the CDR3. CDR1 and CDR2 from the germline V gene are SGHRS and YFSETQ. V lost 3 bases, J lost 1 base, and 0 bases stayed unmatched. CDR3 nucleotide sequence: TGCGCCAGCAGCTGGACTAGCGGGAACACCGGGGAGCTGTTTTTT. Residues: CASSWTSGNTGELFF.

This CDR3 reads CASISLTGGINTEAFF. In nucleotides, the CDR3 is TGTGCCAGTATATCCCTCACAGGGGGCATAAACACTGAAGCTTTCTTT. The chain employs TRBV19 and TRBJ1-1, with 9 positions matching TRBD1. CDR3 length: 16 residues. V gave up 7 bases and J gave up 2 bases; unmatched junction bases: 11. The germline V gene has CDR1 LNHDA and CDR2 SQIVND (reference sequence).

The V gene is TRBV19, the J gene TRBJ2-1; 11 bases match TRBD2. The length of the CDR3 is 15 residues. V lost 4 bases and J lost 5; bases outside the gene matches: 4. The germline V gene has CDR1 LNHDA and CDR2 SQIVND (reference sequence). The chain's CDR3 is CASSTTSGINNEQFF. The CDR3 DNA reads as TGTGCCAGTAGTACGACTAGCGGGATAAACAATGAGCAGTTCTTC.

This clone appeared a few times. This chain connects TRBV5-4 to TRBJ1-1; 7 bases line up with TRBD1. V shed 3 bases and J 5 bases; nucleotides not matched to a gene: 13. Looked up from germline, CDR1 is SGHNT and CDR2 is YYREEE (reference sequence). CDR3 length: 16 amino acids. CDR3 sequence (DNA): TGTGCCAGCAGCTCTAGACAGGGCAATGGTTGGACTGAAGCTTTCTTT. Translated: CASSSRQGNGWTEAFF.

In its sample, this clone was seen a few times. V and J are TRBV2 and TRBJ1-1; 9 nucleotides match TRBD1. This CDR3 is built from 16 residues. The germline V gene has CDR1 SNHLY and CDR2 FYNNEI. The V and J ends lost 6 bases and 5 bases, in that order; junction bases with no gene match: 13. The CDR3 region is CASRDVQGAFETEAFF. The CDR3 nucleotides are TGTGCCAGCAGGGACGTACAGGGGGCCTTTGAAACTGAAGCTTTCTTT.

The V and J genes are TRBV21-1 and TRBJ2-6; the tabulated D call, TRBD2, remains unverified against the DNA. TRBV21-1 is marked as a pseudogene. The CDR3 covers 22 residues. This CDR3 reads CASSGRDLTSGRGMAGANVLTF. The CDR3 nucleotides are TGTGCCAGCAGCGGCAGGGATTTGACTAGCGGGAGAGGTATGGCTGGGGCCAACGTCCTGACTTTC.